The 24 T cell receptor beta chains below were found in one sample sequenced in a study of blood T cell repertoires in COVID-19. Produced via immunoSEQ multiplex PCR; TCRdb's table is partial and in-frame only. The data contain around 110,000 clones, 86% of them singletons. Sequenced sample: peripheral blood. The origin of the receptors is a man aged 35-49 years with acute or convalescent COVID-19.

The V call is TRBV12-5, the J call TRBJ2-6, with TRBD1 matching over 9 bases. Per the germline V gene, CDR1 is LGHNT and CDR2 is FRNRAP. This CDR3 comprises 18 residues. Unmatched junction bases numbered 9, after V lost 6 bases and J lost 0 bases. The CDR3 nucleotides are TGTGCTAGTGGGATAACAGGGGGCTTCACCTCTGGGGCCAACGTCCTGACTTTC. Residues: CASGITGGFTSGANVLTF.

The rearrangement links TRBV2 to TRBJ1-4; 7 bases are a match to TRBD1. Germline V gives CDR1 SNHLY, CDR2 FYNNEI. Unmatched junction bases numbered 8, after V lost 6 bases and J lost 7 bases. This CDR3 spans 14 amino acids. The CDR3 bases are TGTGCCAGCAGCCGAGGACAGGTTGGTGAAAAACTGTTTTTT. Its protein product is CASSRGQVGEKLFF.

V gene TRBV2 combines with J gene TRBJ1-2; TRBD1 matches at 8 bases. Germline CDR1 SNHLY, CDR2 FYNNEI. V was clipped by 7 bases and J by 3 bases; unmatched bases: 7. This CDR3 comprises 14 residues. The CDR3 reads CASTPQGVDYGYTF. The CDR3 region has the DNA TGTGCCAGCACGCCACAGGGGGTTGACTATGGCTACACCTTC.

The chain recombines TRBV5-6 with TRBJ2-3; 7 bases fit TRBD2. With V trimmed by 4 bases and J by 1 base, 3 bases remained unmatched. CDR3 length: 14 residues. Germline CDR1 reads SGHDT; CDR2 reads YYEEEE. The chain's CDR3 is CASSVGGGTDTQYF. CDR3 nucleotides: TGTGCCAGCAGCGTGGGGGGGGGCACAGATACGCAGTATTTT.

The chain joins TRBV4-1 to TRBJ1-1, with D perhaps matching TRBD1 (5 bases). Trimming cost V 7 bases and J 1 base, with 16 bases left between them. The CDR3 totals 15 residues. Germline V gene lookup returns CDR1 MGHRA and CDR2 YSYEKL. In nucleotides, the CDR3 is TGCGCCAGCACCCAGGAAGGGGCGGCGAACACTGAAGCTTTCTTT. The encoded protein is CASTQEGAANTEAFF.

The genes are TRBV4-2 and TRBJ1-1, with TRBD1 as a possible D gene (6 bases). V gave up 0 bases and J gave up 8 bases, with 16 bases separating them. Per germline, CDR1 LGHNA and CDR2 YNFKEQ. The CDR3 is 15 residues long. CDR3 DNA: TGTGCCAGCAGCCAAGAGGAGGGGGGGAACTGGGAAGCTTTCTTT. Its translation is CASSQEEGGNWEAFF.

The chain joins TRBV6-5 to TRBJ2-5; 10 bases fit TRBD1. The CDR3 covers 15 residues. V shed 7 bases and J 5 bases; nucleotides not matched to a gene: 10. The germline V gene encodes CDR1 MNHEY and CDR2 SVGAGI. Here the CDR3 reads CASTLGQGVEETQYF. CDR3 DNA sequence: TGTGCCAGCACTCTAGGACAGGGGGTCGAGGAGACCCAGTACTTC.

CDR3 in amino acids: CASRTGGNSPLHF. CDR3 DNA sequence: TGTGCCAGCAGGACAGGGGGAAATTCACCCCTCCACTTT. This sequence joins TRBV27 and TRBJ1-6; TRBD1 matches at 9 bases. CDR3 length: 13 amino acids. CDR1 MNHEY and CDR2 SMNVEV come from the germline V gene (reference sequence). V dropped 6 bases and J dropped 7; count of bases not matched to a gene: 1.

The genes are TRBV7-4 and TRBJ1-4, with 7 nucleotides matching TRBD1. The CDR3 covers 14 residues. Germline V gives CDR1 SGHVT, CDR2 SQSDAQ. J lost 7 bases, V lost 1 base, and 3 bases had no gene match. Here the CDR3 reads CASSLGQGAEKLFF. Written as DNA, the CDR3 is TGTGCCAGCAGCTTAGGACAGGGTGCTGAAAAACTGTTTTTT.

This chain uses TRBV2 with TRBJ2-5; weak D call: TRBD2 (7 bases). Trimming pared 8 bases from V and 4 bases from J, leaving 17 bases between. This CDR3 contains 14 residues. The V gene's germline CDR1 is SNHLY and CDR2 FYNNEI. CDR3 amino acids: CASRLWGGAETQYF. CDR3 DNA: TGTGCCAGCCGGCTTTGGGGGGGCGCAGAGACCCAGTACTTC. The full variable domain, rest sourced from reference TRBV2 and TRBJ2-5, is EPEVTQTPSHQVTQMGQEVILRCVPISNHLYFYWYRQILGQKVEFLVSFYNNEISEKSEIFDDQFSVERPDGSNFTLKIRSTKLEDSAMYFCASRLWGGAETQYFGPGTRLLVL.

This clone showed up just once. The V gene is TRBV7-6, the J gene TRBJ2-1; tentative D call: TRBD1 (6 bases). Germline V CDR1 and CDR2: SGHVS, FNYEAQ. There are 16 residues in the CDR3. V was cut by 1 base and J by 0 bases, with 10 bases left in between. The CDR3 DNA is TGTGCCAGCAGCTTAGGGCTGGACAGCTCCTACAATGAGCAGTTCTTC. Its protein product is CASSLGLDSSYNEQFF. Full variable domain (remainder filled in from reference TRBV7-6 and TRBJ2-1): GAGVSQSPRYKVTKRGQDVALRCDPISGHVSLYWYRQALGQGPEFLTYFNYEAQQDKSGLPNDRFSAERPEGSISTLTIQRTEQRDSAMYRCASSLGLDSSYNEQFFGPGTRLTVL.

Only a few counts were recorded for this clone. The chain links TRBV6-5 to TRBJ2-1; 10 nucleotides line up with TRBD2. The CDR3 totals 15 residues. With 5 bases clipped from V and 4 bases from J, the junction kept 5 bases outside the gene matches. The germline CDR1 and CDR2 sequences are MNHEY and SVGAGI. The CDR3 loop reads CASSHPSGGYNEQFF. In nucleotides, the CDR3 is TGTGCCAGCAGTCACCCTAGCGGGGGATACAATGAGCAGTTCTTC.

This rearrangement joins TRBV14 to TRBJ2-3; 13 bases align to TRBD2. V shed 2 bases and J 4 bases; nucleotides not matched to a gene: 6. The CDR3 extends over 17 amino acids. The germline V gene encodes CDR1 SGHDN and CDR2 FVKESK. The CDR3 here is CASSQRGLAGYPDTQYF. CDR3 DNA sequence: TGTGCCAGCAGCCAACGGGGACTAGCGGGATACCCAGATACGCAGTATTTT.

A word on this clone: The junction differs from germline at one of its ends, possibly a read error. The CDR3 coding sequence is TGTGCCAGCAGCGCCGGCGCCAGGGACTTGAAAATCTTC. Translating it yields CASSAGARDLKIF. The chain carries TRBV9 and TRBJ2-1, with D perhaps TRBD2 (6 bases). Germline CDR1 SGDLS, CDR2 YYNGEE. This CDR3 has 13 amino acids.

J is TRBJ1-2 and V is TRBV6-5, with D unresolved. V shed 3 bases and J shed 1 base, with 12 bases lying between them. This CDR3 has 15 amino acids. Per the germline V gene, CDR1 is MNHEY and CDR2 is SVGAGI. In DNA form, the CDR3 reads TGTGCCAGCAGTTATGACGCAGGATATAACTATGGCTACACCTTC. Encoded protein: CASSYDAGYNYGYTF.

This clone was seen only a few times. The chain is built from TRBV6-2 or TRBV6-3 and TRBJ2-2, with 12 positions matching TRBD2. CDR1 MNHEY and CDR2 SVGEGT come from the germline V gene. The CDR3 loop spans 18 amino acids. The trim removed 2 bases at V and 3 bases at J, leaving 7 bases unmatched. The CDR3 region has the DNA TGTGCCAGCAGTTACCCTGGACTAGCGGGGACCTACACCGGGGAGCTGTTTTTT. Translated: CASSYPGLAGTYTGELFF.

The CDR3 loop is CASRESFTSTLSYNEQFF. DNA of the CDR3: TGTGCCAGCAGAGAATCCTTTACTAGCACCCTCTCCTACAATGAGCAGTTCTTC. The chain couples TRBV2 to TRBJ2-1; possible D gene TRBD2, 6 bases. This CDR3 contains 18 residues. Trimming shortened V by 6 bases and J by 0 bases, and 21 bases separated the two germline ends. Germline lookup yields CDR1 SNHLY and CDR2 FYNNEI.

This clone was seen just once. This chain connects TRBV14 to TRBJ2-6; D is possibly TRBD1 (6 bases). Trimming took off 3 bases at V and 0 bases at J, with 18 bases between the two ends. CDR1 is SGHDN, CDR2 FVKESK, per germline. This CDR3 is built from 19 residues. In DNA form, the CDR3 reads TGTGCCAGCAGCCAGGGACGGGACACATTTTTCTCTGGGGCCAACGTCCTGACTTTC. Translating it yields CASSQGRDTFFSGANVLTF. The variable domain in full, completed from reference TRBV14 and TRBJ2-6, reads EAGVTQFPSHSVIEKGQTVTLRCDPISGHDNLYWYRRVMGKEIKFLLHFVKESKQDESGMPNNRFLAERTGGTYSTLKVQPAELEDSGVYFCASSQGRDTFFSGANVLTFGAGSRLTVL.

This chain connects TRBV5-6 to TRBJ2-2; 11 positions agree with TRBD1. This CDR3 region has 15 residues. V lost 4 bases and J lost 6; bases outside the gene matches: 5. Germline V gene data show CDR1 as SGHDT and CDR2 as YYEEEE. Here the CDR3 reads CASSLQGQGAGELFF. The CDR3 coding sequence is TGTGCCAGCAGCCTACAGGGACAGGGGGCCGGGGAGCTGTTTTTT.

The chain links TRBV7-9 to TRBJ1-5, with 7 bases lining up with TRBD1. The CDR3 has 15 residues. V was pared by 5 bases and J by 4 bases, with 8 bases of the junction left unmatched. Germline CDR1 and CDR2: SEHNR and FQNEAQ (reference sequence). The CDR3 region has the DNA TGTGCCAGCAGCCCGACCGGGACAGTAAATCAGCCCCAGCATTTT. Protein: CASSPTGTVNQPQHF.

The chain combines TRBV5-1 with TRBJ2-7, with 7 bases aligning to TRBD1. The V and J ends lost 4 bases and 6 bases, in that order; junction bases with no gene match: 4. Per the germline V gene, CDR1 is SGHRS and CDR2 is YFSETQ. The CDR3 covers 12 residues. In DNA form, the CDR3 reads TGCGCCAGCAGCGAGACAGGGAGCGAGCAGTACTTC. It is translated as CASSETGSEQYF.

This clone has only one observation. The chain joins TRBV9 to TRBJ2-5; no firm D call. Germline CDR1 SGDLS, CDR2 YYNGEE. The CDR3 runs 14 residues. The germline V and J ends were trimmed by 4 bases and 0 bases, with 10 bases remaining between them. This chain's CDR3 is CASSPPANQETQYF. The CDR3 DNA reads as TGTGCCAGCAGCCCTCCCGCGAACCAAGAGACCCAGTACTTC.

The CDR3 DNA follows: TGTGCCAGCAGTCCGGGGGGCCCCCCCTACAATGAGCAGTTCTTC. Translated, it gives CASSPGGPPYNEQFF. J is TRBJ2-1 and V is TRBV6-5; D might be TRBD2 (7 bases). CDR1 is MNHEY and CDR2 is SVGAGI in the germline V gene. The CDR3 spans 15 residues. Trimming took 5 bases from V and 2 from J, leaving 13 bases between them.

In this sample, this clone turned up once. This rearrangement joins TRBV7-2 to TRBJ2-1, with 7 bases identical to TRBD1. Losses at the gene ends were 3 bases for V and 7 bases for J; bases not matched to a gene: 6. This CDR3 region has 14 residues. CDR1 SGHTA and CDR2 FQGNSA come from the germline V gene. CDR3 nucleotide sequence: TGTGCCAGCAGCTTTCGGGACAGCTATAATGAGCAGTTCTTC. Encoded protein: CASSFRDSYNEQFF.